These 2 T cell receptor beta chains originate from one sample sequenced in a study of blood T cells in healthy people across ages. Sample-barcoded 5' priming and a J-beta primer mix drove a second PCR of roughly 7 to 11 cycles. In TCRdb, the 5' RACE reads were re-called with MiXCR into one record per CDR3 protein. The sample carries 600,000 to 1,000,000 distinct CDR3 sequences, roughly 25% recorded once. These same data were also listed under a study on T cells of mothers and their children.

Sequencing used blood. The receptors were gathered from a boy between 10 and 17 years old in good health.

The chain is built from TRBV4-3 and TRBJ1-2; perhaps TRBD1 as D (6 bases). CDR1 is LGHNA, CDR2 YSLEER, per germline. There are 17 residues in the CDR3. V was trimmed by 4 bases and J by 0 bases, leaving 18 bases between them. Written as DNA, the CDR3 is TGCGCCAGCAGCCTCTCCCGGGGGGACATCTCTAACTATGGCTACACCTTC. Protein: CASSLSRGDISNYGYTF.

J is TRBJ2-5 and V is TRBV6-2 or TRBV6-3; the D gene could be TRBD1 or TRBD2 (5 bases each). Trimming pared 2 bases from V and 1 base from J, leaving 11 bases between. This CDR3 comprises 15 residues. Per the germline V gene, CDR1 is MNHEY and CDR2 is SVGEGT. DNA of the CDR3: TGTGCCAGCAGTTACGGCTTGGGGACCCAAGAGACCCAGTACTTC. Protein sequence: CASSYGLGTQETQYF.